This TCR beta chain was identified in a study of blood T cell repertoires in COVID-19. Across the study: Italy, Spain and the United States were the sources of the convalescent and acute COVID-19 samples. PBMCs, B-cell-depleted T cells, or T cells provided the cDNA or gDNA that made up the material.

Per the authors' pipeline: Quantification of nucleated cells was approximated via reference gene primer amplification. Clones were sequenced by immunoSEQ multiplex PCR, and TCRdb holds only the in-frame ones, with some missing. The V and J calls and clone size are taken from that table; D and trimming were inferred from the DNA. The sample carries about 170,000 clones, roughly 93% recorded once. In Seattle, patients joined the study during active infection and were tracked longitudinally. Germline CDR1 and CDR2: ENHRY and SYGVKD. Trimming removed 10 bases at V and 10 bases at J, with 19 bases between. This CDR3 spans 12 amino acids.

The rearrangement links TRBV10-3 to TRBJ1-2, with D possibly TRBD1 on 5 matching bases. The receptor comes from a young man with COVID-19, enrolled during active disease. The sequencing sample was made of peripheral blood. The CDR3 DNA reads TGTGCCAGCTCGACAGAATCCACCCCCTACACCTTC. It specifies CASSTESTPYTF.